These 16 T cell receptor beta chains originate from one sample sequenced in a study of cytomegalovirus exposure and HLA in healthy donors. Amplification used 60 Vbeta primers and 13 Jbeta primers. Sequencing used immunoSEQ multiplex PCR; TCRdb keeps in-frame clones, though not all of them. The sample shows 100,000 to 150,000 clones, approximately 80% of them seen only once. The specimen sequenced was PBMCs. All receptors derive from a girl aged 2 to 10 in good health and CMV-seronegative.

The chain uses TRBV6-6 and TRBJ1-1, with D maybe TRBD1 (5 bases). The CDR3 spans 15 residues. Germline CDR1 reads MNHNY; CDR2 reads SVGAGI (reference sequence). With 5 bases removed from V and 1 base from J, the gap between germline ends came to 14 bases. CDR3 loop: CASSLNPGGNTEAFF. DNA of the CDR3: TGTGCCAGCAGTCTCAACCCGGGGGGGAACACTGAAGCTTTCTTT.

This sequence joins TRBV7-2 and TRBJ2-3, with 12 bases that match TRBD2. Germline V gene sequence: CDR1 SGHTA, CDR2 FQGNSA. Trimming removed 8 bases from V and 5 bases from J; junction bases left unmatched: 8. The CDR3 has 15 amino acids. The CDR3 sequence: CASRWTSGVQDTQYF. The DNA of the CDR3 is TGTGCCAGCCGATGGACTAGCGGGGTTCAAGATACGCAGTATTTT.

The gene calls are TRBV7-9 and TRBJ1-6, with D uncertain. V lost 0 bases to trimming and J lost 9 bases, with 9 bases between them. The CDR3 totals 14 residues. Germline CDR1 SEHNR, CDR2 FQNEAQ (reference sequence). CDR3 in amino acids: CASSLARQSSPLHF. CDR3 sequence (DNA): TGTGCCAGCAGCTTAGCTCGTCAGTCTTCACCCCTCCACTTT.

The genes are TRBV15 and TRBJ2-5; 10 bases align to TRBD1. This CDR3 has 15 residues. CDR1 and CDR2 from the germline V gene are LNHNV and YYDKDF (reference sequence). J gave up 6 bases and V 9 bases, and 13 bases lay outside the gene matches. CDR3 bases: TGTGCCACGGACCGAACCGGGACAGGGGTGCAGACCCAGTACTTC. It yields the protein CATDRTGTGVQTQYF.

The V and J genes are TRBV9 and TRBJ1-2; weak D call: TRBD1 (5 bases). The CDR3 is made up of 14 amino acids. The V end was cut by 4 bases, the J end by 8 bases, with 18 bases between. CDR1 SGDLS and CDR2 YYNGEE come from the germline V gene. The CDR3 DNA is TGTGCCAGCAGCCAGTTGGGGCAGACAAGAGGCTACACCTTC. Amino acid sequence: CASSQLGQTRGYTF.

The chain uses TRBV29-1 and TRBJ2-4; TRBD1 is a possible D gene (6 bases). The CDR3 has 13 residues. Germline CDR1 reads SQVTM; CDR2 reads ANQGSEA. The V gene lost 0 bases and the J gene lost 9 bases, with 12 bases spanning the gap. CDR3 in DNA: TGCAGCGTTGAAGATCTCCAGGGGCCCATTCAGTACTTC. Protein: CSVEDLQGPIQYF.

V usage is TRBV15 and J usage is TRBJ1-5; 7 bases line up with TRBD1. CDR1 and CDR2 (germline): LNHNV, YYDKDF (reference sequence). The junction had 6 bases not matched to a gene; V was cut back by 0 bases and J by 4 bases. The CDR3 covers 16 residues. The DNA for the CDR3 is TGTGCCACCAGCAGAGACCATGGGACAGTTAATCAGCCCCAGCATTTT. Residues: CATSRDHGTVNQPQHF.

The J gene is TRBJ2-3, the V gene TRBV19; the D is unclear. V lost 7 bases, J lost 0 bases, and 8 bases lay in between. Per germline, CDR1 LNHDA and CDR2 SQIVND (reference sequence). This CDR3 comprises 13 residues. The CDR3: CASTARSTDTQYF. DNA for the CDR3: TGTGCCAGTACCGCGCGGAGCACAGATACGCAGTATTTT.

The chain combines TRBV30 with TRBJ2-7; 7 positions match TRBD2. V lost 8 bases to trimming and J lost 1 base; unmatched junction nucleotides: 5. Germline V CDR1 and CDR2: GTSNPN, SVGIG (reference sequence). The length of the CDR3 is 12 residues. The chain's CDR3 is CAGRDYSYEQYF. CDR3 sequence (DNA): TGTGCCGGACGGGACTATTCCTACGAGCAGTACTTC.

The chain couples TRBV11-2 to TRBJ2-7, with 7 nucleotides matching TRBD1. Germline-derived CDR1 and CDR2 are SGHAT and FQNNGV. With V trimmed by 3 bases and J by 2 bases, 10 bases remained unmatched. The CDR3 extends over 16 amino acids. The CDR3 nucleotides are TGTGCCAGCAGCTTGGGGACCACAGGGGTGACCTACGAGCAGTACTTC. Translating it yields CASSLGTTGVTYEQYF.

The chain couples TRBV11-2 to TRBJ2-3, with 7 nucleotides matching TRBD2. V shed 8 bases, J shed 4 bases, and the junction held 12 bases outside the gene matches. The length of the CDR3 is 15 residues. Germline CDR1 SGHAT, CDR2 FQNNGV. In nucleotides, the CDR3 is TGTGCCAGCGGTCAGGTCCTAGCGGTGGCAGATACGCAGTATTTT. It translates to CASGQVLAVADTQYF.

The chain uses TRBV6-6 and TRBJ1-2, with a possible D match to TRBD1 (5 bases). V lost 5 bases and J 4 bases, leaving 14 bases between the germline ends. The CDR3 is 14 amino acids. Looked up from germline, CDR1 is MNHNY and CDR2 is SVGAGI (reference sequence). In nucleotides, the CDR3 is TGTGCCAGCAGTAACCCTCAGGGTAGCTATGGCTACACCTTC. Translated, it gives CASSNPQGSYGYTF.

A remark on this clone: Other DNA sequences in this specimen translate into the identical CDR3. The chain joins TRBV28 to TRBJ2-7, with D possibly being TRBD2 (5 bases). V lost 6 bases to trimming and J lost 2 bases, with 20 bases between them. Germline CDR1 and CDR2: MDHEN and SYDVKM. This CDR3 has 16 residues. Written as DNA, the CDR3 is TGTGCCAGCAGCATTTATTTGGGAGCGCCTACCTACGAGCAGTACTTC. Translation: CASSIYLGAPTYEQYF.

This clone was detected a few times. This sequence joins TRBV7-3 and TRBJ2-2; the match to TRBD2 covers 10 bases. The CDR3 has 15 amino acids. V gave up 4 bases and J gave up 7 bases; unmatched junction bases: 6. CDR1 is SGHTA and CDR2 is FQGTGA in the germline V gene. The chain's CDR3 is CASSYLAGVDGELFF. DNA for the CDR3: TGTGCCAGCAGCTACCTAGCGGGAGTGGACGGGGAGCTGTTTTTT.

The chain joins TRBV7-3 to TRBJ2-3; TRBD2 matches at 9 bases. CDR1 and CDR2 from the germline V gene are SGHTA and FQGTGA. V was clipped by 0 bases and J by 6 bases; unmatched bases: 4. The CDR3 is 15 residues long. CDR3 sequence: CASSLTGTSFDTQYF. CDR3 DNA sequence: TGTGCCAGCAGCTTAACTGGGACTAGCTTCGATACGCAGTATTTT.

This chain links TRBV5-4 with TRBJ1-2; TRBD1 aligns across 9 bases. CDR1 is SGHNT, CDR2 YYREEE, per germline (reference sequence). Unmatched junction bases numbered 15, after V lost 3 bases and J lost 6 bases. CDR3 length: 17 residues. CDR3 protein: CASSSSGPWDRVDGYTF. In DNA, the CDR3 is TGTGCCAGCAGCTCGTCCGGGCCGTGGGACAGGGTTGATGGCTACACCTTC. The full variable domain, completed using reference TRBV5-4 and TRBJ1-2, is ETGVTQSPTHLIKTRGQQVTLRCSSQSGHNTVSWYQQALGQGPQFIFQYYREEENGRGNFPPRFSGLQFPNYSSELNVNALELDDSALYLCASSSSGPWDRVDGYTFGSGTRLTVV.